This T cell receptor (beta chain) was obtained from a study of blood T cells in healthy people across ages. The use of a sample-barcoded 5' primer and a J-beta primer mix characterized a second PCR of about 7 to 12 cycles. TCRdb reanalysed the 5' RACE reads using MiXCR and keeps one entry per CDR3 protein. The sample carries around 1.7 million distinct CDR3 sequences, approximately 28% recorded once. Germline assignment: CDR1 KGHSY and CDR2 FQNENV. This CDR3 has 15 amino acids. Trimming removed 2 bases at V and 0 bases at J, with 8 bases between. This clonotype was recorded a few times. The specimen sequenced was blood. This TCR was sampled from a woman in her twenties or thirties in good health. The genes are TRBV16 and TRBJ2-1, with no clear D. CDR3 sequence reads: CASSQVTFSYNEQFF. The CDR3 DNA sequence: TGTGCCAGCAGCCAAGTAACTTTCTCCTACAATGAGCAGTTCTTC.